Included here is one TCR beta chain sequence, with context. This record comes from a study of blood T cell repertoires in COVID-19. On the study more broadly: Sites across the United States, Italy and Spain contributed samples from acute and convalescent COVID-19.

TCRdb keeps only in-frame clones here, not all; method: immunoSEQ multiplex PCR. The sample shows 540,000 or so clones, approximately 91% of them seen only once. Per germline, CDR1 MNHEY and CDR2 SMNVEV (reference sequence). CDR3 length: 13 amino acids. V lost 6 bases, J lost 3 bases, and 11 bases lay in between. This clonotype was sampled from a woman between 45 and 65 years old with COVID-19, enrolled during active disease. The rearrangement joins TRBV27 to TRBJ1-2; TRBD1 is a possible D gene (5 bases). The specimen was peripheral blood. CDR3 protein: CASRPGTYYGYTF. The CDR3 DNA follows: TGTGCCAGCAGACCAGGGACTTACTATGGCTACACCTTC.